These 22 T cell receptor beta chains originate from one sample sequenced in a study of technical replicates of blood from four donors (dated by TCRdb to about 2017). Receptor amplification or capture employed the immunoSEQ multiplex PCR assay. TCRdb's version of the immuneACCESS table is confined to in-frame rearrangements and falls short of the full clone set. An unresolved V gene accounts for under half of the shortfall where checked; the remainder is of unknown origin. The sample yields some 78,000 clones; about 92% were counted once. The top ten hold about 0.37% of the sample. Sequences were obtained from T cells isolated from PBMCs. Receptors were obtained from a human donor in good health.

V is TRBV5-1 and J is TRBJ2-1, with D uncertain. This CDR3 contains 16 residues. V lost 2 bases to trimming and J lost 0 bases, with 12 bases between them. From germline, CDR1 is SGHRS and CDR2 YFSETQ. The CDR3 DNA follows: TGCGCCAGCAGCTTTTCTATAATGAGCTCCTACAATGAGCAGTTCTTC. Its protein product is CASSFSIMSSYNEQFF.

This sequence joins TRBV25-1 and TRBJ2-3, with D perhaps TRBD2 (6 bases). The CDR3 consists of 15 residues. CDR1 and CDR2 from the germline V gene are MGHDK and SYGVNS. Deletions cut 5 bases from V and 4 bases from J, with 16 bases between. CDR3 sequence (DNA): TGTGCCAGCAGTCCCCAAGCGGGTTACTCAGATACGCAGTATTTT. This encodes CASSPQAGYSDTQYF.

J is TRBJ1-2 and V is TRBV27; TRBD1 matches 8 bases. The CDR3 has 17 residues. J gave up 0 bases and V 0 bases, and 6 bases lay outside the gene matches. Germline CDR1 reads MNHEY; CDR2 reads SMNVEV (reference sequence). The CDR3 sequence is CASSLSVTTGANYGYTF. Here the CDR3 DNA reads TGTGCCAGCAGTTTATCGGTGACGACAGGGGCTAACTATGGCTACACCTTC.

The V and J genes are TRBV10-1 and TRBJ2-5; 9 nucleotides line up with TRBD2. This CDR3 contains 16 residues. V shed 3 bases and J 4 bases; nucleotides not matched to a gene: 9. The V gene's germline CDR1 is WNHNN and CDR2 SYGVQD (reference sequence). This CDR3 reads CASSDPREGGRETQYF. CDR3 nucleotide sequence: TGCGCCAGCAGTGATCCGCGGGAGGGTGGAAGAGAGACCCAGTACTTC.

This clone has a count of ten or more. The chain combines TRBV4-3 with TRBJ2-6; 8 bases align to TRBD2. With V trimmed by 1 base and J by 0 bases, 2 bases remained unmatched. Germline-derived CDR1 and CDR2 are LGHNA and YSLEER. CDR3 length equals 17 residues. In nucleotides, the CDR3 is TGCGCCAGCAGCCAAGGGACTAGCAGCTCTGGGGCCAACGTCCTGACTTTC. The encoded protein is CASSQGTSSSGANVLTF.

The chain couples TRBV4-3 to TRBJ1-3; D uncertain. Germline assignment: CDR1 LGHNA and CDR2 YSLEER. The CDR3 is made up of 15 amino acids. Trimming removed 0 bases at V and 4 bases at J, with 10 bases between. In DNA, the CDR3 is TGCGCCAGCAGCCAAGATATTACTTACGGAAACACCATATATTTT. Encoded protein: CASSQDITYGNTIYF.

The chain employs TRBV13 and TRBJ2-7; 10 bases line up with TRBD1. The CDR3 is made up of 16 amino acids. Germline V lookup: CDR1 PRHDT, CDR2 FYEKMQ (reference sequence). The V and J ends lost 4 bases and 0 bases, in that order; junction bases with no gene match: 6. CDR3 DNA sequence: TGTGCCAGCAGCTCGACAGGGGGCAATAGCTCCTACGAGCAGTACTTC. Protein product: CASSSTGGNSSYEQYF.

This chain links TRBV7-9 with TRBJ2-7; 8 positions agree with TRBD1. Germline V gene data show CDR1 as SEHNR and CDR2 as FQNEAQ (reference sequence). J gave up 0 bases and V 5 bases, and 6 bases lay outside the gene matches. The CDR3 has 15 residues. The CDR3 reads CASSPRTGYSYEQYF. Written as DNA, the CDR3 is TGTGCCAGCAGCCCTAGGACAGGGTACTCCTACGAGCAGTACTTC.

The chain is built from TRBV7-3 and TRBJ2-7; 8 bases match TRBD2. Germline CDR1 and CDR2: SGHTA and FQGTGA. Germline trimming cut 5 bases from V and 6 bases from J; bases unmatched to any gene: 15. The CDR3 contains 16 residues. The CDR3: CASSQASGPNGGEQYF. The CDR3 DNA follows: TGTGCCAGCAGCCAGGCTAGCGGGCCGAACGGAGGCGAGCAGTACTTC.

This chain connects TRBV11-1 to TRBJ2-1; D is perhaps TRBD1 (6 bases). V lost 7 bases, J lost 4 bases, and 17 bases lay in between. Germline V CDR1 and CDR2: SGHAT, FQDESV (reference sequence). The CDR3 is 15 residues long. This CDR3 is CASNQQGQPYNEQFF. The DNA for the CDR3 is TGTGCCAGCAACCAACAAGGACAGCCGTACAATGAGCAGTTCTTC.

The gene calls are TRBV13 and TRBJ2-1; the match to TRBD2 covers 7 bases. The CDR3 has 15 residues. The J segment lost 5 bases and the V segment lost 5 bases, leaving 9 bases of the junction unmatched. Germline V gives CDR1 PRHDT, CDR2 FYEKMQ (reference sequence). This CDR3 is CASSKTSPADNEQFF. The CDR3 coding sequence is TGTGCCAGCAGCAAGACTAGCCCGGCCGACAATGAGCAGTTCTTC.

This clone was seen a single time. The chain couples TRBV9 to TRBJ1-5, with 9 positions matching TRBD1. Germline CDR1 and CDR2: SGDLS and YYNGEE. The CDR3 is 14 amino acids. The J segment lost 6 bases and the V segment lost 3 bases, leaving 4 bases of the junction unmatched. CDR3 protein: CASSATGGSQPQHF. CDR3 nucleotide sequence: TGTGCCAGCAGCGCCACAGGGGGCTCTCAGCCCCAGCATTTT.

The genes are TRBV7-2 and TRBJ1-5, with D perhaps matching TRBD1 (6 bases). The CDR3 has 14 amino acids. V gave up 6 bases and J gave up 3 bases, with 12 bases separating them. Germline CDR1 is SGHTA and CDR2 is FQGNSA. The CDR3 bases are TGTGCCAGCAGACCTCAGGGGAACAATCAGCCCCAGCATTTT. Its translation is CASRPQGNNQPQHF.

The rearrangement joins TRBV11-2 to TRBJ2-1, with 9 bases aligning to TRBD2. This CDR3 contains 16 residues. V was clipped by 2 bases and J by 2 bases; unmatched bases: 4. CDR1 SGHAT and CDR2 FQNNGV come from the germline V gene. The CDR3 DNA reads TGTGCCAGCAGCTTATCTAGCGGGGCCACCTACAATGAGCAGTTCTTC. This codes for CASSLSSGATYNEQFF.

The chain employs TRBV11-2 and TRBJ2-5, with 8 bases lining up with TRBD2. V dropped 2 bases and J dropped 4; count of bases not matched to a gene: 15. Germline assignment: CDR1 SGHAT and CDR2 FQNNGV. The CDR3 is made up of 18 amino acids. The CDR3 region has the DNA TGTGCCAGCAGCTTACGTGAGAAGGGAGCGGGAGTGAGAGAGACCCAGTACTTC. Translation: CASSLREKGAGVRETQYF.

In its sample, this clone was seen a few times. This chain links TRBV2 with TRBJ1-3; 9 bases match TRBD1. Germline V lookup: CDR1 SNHLY, CDR2 FYNNEI. J gave up 7 bases and V 0 bases, and 4 bases lay outside the gene matches. The CDR3 length is 15 residues. The CDR3 loop reads CASSEALGTGNTIYF. CDR3 sequence (DNA): TGTGCCAGCAGTGAAGCGCTTGGGACAGGGAACACCATATATTTT.

This clone was observed a handful of times. The chain has TRBV6-4 and TRBJ2-1, with no clear D. V lost 2 bases to trimming and J lost 0 bases, with 8 bases between them. The CDR3 has 15 amino acids. CDR1 is MRHNA, CDR2 SNTAGT, per germline. CDR3 nucleotides: TGTGCCAGCAGTGACGAGGCGGACTCCTACAATGAGCAGTTCTTC. Protein sequence: CASSDEADSYNEQFF.

This clone was observed once. The chain employs TRBV29-1 and TRBJ2-7; a weak D match, TRBD1 (5 bases). This CDR3 has 15 residues. The germline V gene has CDR1 SQVTM and CDR2 ANQGSEA. Trimming removed 4 bases from V and 4 bases from J, with 20 bases in between. The chain's CDR3 is CSVGYRPVFQYEQYF. CDR3 DNA sequence: TGCAGCGTTGGTTACAGGCCCGTTTTCCAGTACGAGCAGTACTTC.

DNA for the CDR3: TGCAGCGTTGAACACGCGACAGGGAGTGGTGGAAACACCATATATTTT. Translated: CSVEHATGSGGNTIYF. V gene TRBV29-1 combines with J gene TRBJ1-3; TRBD1 matches 7 bases. The germline gives CDR1 SQVTM, CDR2 ANQGSEA. Trimming cost V 2 bases and J 3 bases; bases outside gene matches: 10. The CDR3 has 16 amino acids.

The genes are TRBV29-1 and TRBJ2-7; maybe TRBD1 (5 bases). Trimming took off 1 base at V and 0 bases at J, with 13 bases between the two ends. CDR1 and CDR2 (germline): SQVTM, ANQGSEA. The CDR3 loop spans 15 amino acids. CDR3 loop: CSVEGGGLSSYEQYF. The CDR3 nucleotides read TGCAGCGTTGAAGGGGGCGGCTTAAGCTCCTACGAGCAGTACTTC.

This chain joins TRBV19 and TRBJ1-5; D gene ambiguous. The CDR3 spans 13 residues. V dropped 3 bases and J dropped 5 bases, with 8 bases sitting between them. CDR1 and CDR2 (germline): LNHDA, SQIVND (reference sequence). CDR3 sequence (DNA): TGTGCCAGTAGTATTAGGAGCCATCAGCCCCAGCATTTT. Its translation is CASSIRSHQPQHF.

V usage is TRBV7-2 and J usage is TRBJ2-5; 11 bases fit TRBD2. The ends lost 3 bases at V and 2 bases at J; junction bases unmatched: 2. Germline V gene lookup returns CDR1 SGHTA and CDR2 FQGNSA. The CDR3 has 15 amino acids. The CDR3 reads CASSFSGRDQETQYF. CDR3 coding DNA: TGTGCCAGCAGCTTTAGCGGGAGGGATCAAGAGACCCAGTACTTC. The whole variable domain, remainder taken from reference TRBV7-2 and TRBJ2-5, is GAGVSQSPSNKVTEKGKDVELRCDPISGHTALYWYRQSLGQGLEFLIYFQGNSAPDKSGLPSDRFSAERTGGSVSTLTIQRTQQEDSAVYLCASSFSGRDQETQYFGPGTRLLVL.